There are a few counts of the clone carrying this TCR beta chain. Its antigen is unknown. This CDR3 has 14 residues. Germline CDR1 reads SQVTM; CDR2 reads ANQGSEA. The V end lost 3 bases, the J end lost 0 bases, and 11 bases lay between the germline ends. The data are from a study of early T cells in non-severe SARS-CoV-2 infection. The wider study: Sequenced bulk RNA came from whole blood that was unsorted, and chains were unpaired. Overall study findings and caveats: VDJdb-based matching was biased toward anti-spike CD8 responses and missed private and CD4 specificities.

Individual cDNA molecules received unique molecular identifiers. TCRdb re-called the 5' RACE reads through MiXCR, storing one row per CDR3 protein. This repertoire shows tens of thousands of distinct CDR3 sequences, about 12% found once; its top ten account for 2.6%. Material: whole blood. The chain uses TRBV29-1 and TRBJ1-1; tentatively, D is TRBD1 (6 bases). This clonotype was sampled from an adult who was a healthcare worker with PCR-confirmed SARS-CoV-2 infection or an uninfected control (not recorded which). The CDR3 DNA is TGCAGCGTTGACCAGACAGGAATGAACACTGAAGCTTTCTTT. Amino acid sequence: CSVDQTGMNTEAFF.